Below, one TCR beta chain is given with its context. What it recognizes is unknown. V lost 2 bases to trimming and J lost 10 bases, with 9 bases between them. CDR1 and CDR2 (germline): KGHSH, LQKENI. The CDR3 has 12 amino acids. As defined, naive CD8 cells were CD45RO-negative and positively selected for CCR7, with terminally differentiated effector memory CD45RA+ cells excluded. This entry comes from a study of shared clonotypes between healthy human individuals. Study-wide results and caveats: Richness estimates generally favored naive over memory subsets. The study found lower generation probabilities in non-shared clonotypes than in those shared by all four donors. The naive CD4 repertoires of a handful of donors were compared, and around 4.7% of clonotypes were shared.

The method was immunoSEQ multiplex PCR; TCRdb's version includes in-frame clones alone and lacks a portion of them. Found here are some 2.1 million clones, 80% to 95% of them singletons; the top ten hold about 1.7%. This chain connects TRBV18 to TRBJ2-1; maybe TRBD2 (6 bases). The sequence derives from a man aged 18 to 29 in good health. Some clones in this sample may be carry-over from other donors' samples. Source material: naive CD8+ T cells from PBMCs. The CDR3 DNA reads as TGTGCCAGCTCACCAGGAGGGGAGGAGCAGTTCTTC. It is translated as CASSPGGEEQFF.